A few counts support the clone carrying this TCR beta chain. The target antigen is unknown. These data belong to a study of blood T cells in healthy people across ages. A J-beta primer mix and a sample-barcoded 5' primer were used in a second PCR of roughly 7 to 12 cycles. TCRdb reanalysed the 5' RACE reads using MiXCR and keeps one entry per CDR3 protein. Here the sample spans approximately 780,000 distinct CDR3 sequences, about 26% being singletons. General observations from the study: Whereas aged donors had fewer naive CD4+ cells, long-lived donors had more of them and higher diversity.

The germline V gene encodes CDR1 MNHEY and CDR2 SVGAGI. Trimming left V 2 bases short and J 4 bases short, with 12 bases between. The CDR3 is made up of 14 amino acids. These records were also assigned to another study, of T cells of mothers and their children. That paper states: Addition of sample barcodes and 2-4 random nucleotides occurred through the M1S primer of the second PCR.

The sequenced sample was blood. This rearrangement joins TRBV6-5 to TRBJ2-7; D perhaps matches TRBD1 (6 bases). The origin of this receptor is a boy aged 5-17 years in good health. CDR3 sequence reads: CASSYKGEWYEQYF. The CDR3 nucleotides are TGTGCCAGCAGTTACAAGGGGGAGTGGTACGAGCAGTACTTC.